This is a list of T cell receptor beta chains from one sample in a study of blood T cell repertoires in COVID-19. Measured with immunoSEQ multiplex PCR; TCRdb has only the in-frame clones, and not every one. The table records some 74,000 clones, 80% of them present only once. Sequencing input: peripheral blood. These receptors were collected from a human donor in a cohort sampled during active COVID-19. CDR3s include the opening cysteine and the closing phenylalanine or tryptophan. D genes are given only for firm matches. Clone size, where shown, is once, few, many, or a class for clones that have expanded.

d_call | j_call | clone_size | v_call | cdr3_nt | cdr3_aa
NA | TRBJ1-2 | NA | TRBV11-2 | TGTGCCAGCAGCTTAGTAGGCAGGGGAGACTATGGCTACACCTTC | CASSLVGRGDYGYTF
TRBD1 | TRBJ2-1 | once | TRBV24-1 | TGTGCCACCAGTGATACTTCCCTACGTGGGGACAGAAACAATGAGCAGTTCTTC | CATSDTSLRGDRNNEQFF
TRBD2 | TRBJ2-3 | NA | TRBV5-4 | TGTGCCAGCAGCTTAGCCGGGGGGGCCGGCACAGATACGCAGTATTTT | CASSLAGGAGTDTQYF
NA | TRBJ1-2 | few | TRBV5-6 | TGTGCCAGCAGCCAGGTCGTCCGGAACTATGGCTACACCTTC | CASSQVVRNYGYTF
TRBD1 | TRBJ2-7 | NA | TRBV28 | TGTGCCAGCAGTTTTGGGACAGAAACCTACGAGCAGTACTTC | CASSFGTETYEQYF
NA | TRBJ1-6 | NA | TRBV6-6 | TGTGCCAGCAGTTACTCACGGGGGGATTCACCCCTCCACTTT | CASSYSRGDSPLHF
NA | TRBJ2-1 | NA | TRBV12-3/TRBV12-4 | TGTGCCAGCAGCTTTTACAGGAACGAGCAGTTCTTC | CASSFYRNEQFF
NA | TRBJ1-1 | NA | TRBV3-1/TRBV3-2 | TGTGCCAGCAGCCAACTCACTTCAACTGAAGCTTTCTTT | CASSQLTSTEAFF
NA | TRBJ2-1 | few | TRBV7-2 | TGTGCCAGCAGCTTAACAGGGACGGGGTACAATGAGCAGTTCTTC | CASSLTGTGYNEQFF
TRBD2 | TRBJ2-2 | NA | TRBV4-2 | TGTGCCAGCAGCCAAGATGGGCTAGCGGGCGCGAACACCGGGGAGCTGTTTTTT | CASSQDGLAGANTGELFF
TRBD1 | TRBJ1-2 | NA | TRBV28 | TGTGCCAGCAGTTTATCGAGACAGGGATCTTCTGGCTACACCTTC | CASSLSRQGSSGYTF
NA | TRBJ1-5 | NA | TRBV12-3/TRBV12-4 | TGTGCCAGCAGTGCCCGTGGGGGGACGGCCCAGCATTTT | CASSARGGTAQHF
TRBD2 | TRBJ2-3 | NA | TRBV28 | TGTGCCAGCAGTTTACCTCGCGGGGGGGCCCGCACAGATACGCAGTATTTT | CASSLPRGGARTDTQYF
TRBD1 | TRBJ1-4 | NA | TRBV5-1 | TGCGCCAGCAGCGCTGGGACAGGGGGTTTTAATGAAAAACTGTTTTTT | CASSAGTGGFNEKLFF
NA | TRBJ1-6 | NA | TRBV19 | TGTGCCAGTAAAATCGAGGGAGCTAATTCACCCCTCCACTTT | CASKIEGANSPLHF
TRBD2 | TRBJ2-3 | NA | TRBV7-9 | TGTGCCAGCAGCCTAGCGGGGGGGCTGGATACGCAGTATTTT | CASSLAGGLDTQYF